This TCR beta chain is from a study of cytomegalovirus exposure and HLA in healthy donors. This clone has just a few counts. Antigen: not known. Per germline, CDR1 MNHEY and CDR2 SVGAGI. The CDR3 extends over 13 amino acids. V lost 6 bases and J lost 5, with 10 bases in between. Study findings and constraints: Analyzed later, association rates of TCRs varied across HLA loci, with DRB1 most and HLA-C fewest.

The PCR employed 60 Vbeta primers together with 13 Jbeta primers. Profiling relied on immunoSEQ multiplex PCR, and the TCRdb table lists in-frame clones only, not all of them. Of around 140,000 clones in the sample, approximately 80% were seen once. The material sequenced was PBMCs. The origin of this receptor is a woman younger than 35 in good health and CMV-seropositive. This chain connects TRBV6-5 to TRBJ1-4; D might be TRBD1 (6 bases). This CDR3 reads CASSRTENEKLFF. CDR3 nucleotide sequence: TGTGCCAGCAGCCGGACAGAGAATGAAAAACTGTTTTTT.